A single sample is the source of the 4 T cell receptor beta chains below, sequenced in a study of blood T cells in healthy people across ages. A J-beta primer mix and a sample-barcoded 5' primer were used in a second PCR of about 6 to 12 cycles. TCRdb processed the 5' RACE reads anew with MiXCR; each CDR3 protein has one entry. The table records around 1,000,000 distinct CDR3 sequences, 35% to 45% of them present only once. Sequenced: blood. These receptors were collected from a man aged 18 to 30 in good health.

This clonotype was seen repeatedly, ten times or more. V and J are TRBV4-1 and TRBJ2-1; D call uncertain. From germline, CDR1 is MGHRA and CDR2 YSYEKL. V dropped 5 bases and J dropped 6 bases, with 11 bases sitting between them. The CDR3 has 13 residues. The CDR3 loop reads CASSASGVNEQFF. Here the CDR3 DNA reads TGCGCCAGCAGCGCCTCTGGAGTCAATGAGCAGTTCTTC.

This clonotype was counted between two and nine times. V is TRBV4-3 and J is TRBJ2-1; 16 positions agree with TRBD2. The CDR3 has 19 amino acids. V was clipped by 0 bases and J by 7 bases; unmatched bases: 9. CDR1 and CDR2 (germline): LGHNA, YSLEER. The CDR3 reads CASSQDKGLAGGRVNEQFF. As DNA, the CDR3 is TGCGCCAGCAGCCAAGATAAGGGACTAGCGGGGGGGCGGGTGAATGAGCAGTTCTTC.

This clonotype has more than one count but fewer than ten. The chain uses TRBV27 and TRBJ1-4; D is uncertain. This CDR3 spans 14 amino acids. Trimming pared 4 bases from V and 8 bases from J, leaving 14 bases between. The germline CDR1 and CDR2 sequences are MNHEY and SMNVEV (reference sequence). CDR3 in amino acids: CASSSGGAPEKLFF. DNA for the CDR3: TGTGCCAGCAGTTCGGGAGGCGCCCCAGAAAAACTGTTTTTT.

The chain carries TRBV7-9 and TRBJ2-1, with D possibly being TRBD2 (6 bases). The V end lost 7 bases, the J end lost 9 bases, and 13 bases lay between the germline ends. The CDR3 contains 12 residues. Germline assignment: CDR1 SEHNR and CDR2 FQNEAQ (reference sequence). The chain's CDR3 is CASTLTEGEQFF. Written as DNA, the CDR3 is TGTGCCAGCACCCTCACGGAGGGTGAGCAGTTCTTC.